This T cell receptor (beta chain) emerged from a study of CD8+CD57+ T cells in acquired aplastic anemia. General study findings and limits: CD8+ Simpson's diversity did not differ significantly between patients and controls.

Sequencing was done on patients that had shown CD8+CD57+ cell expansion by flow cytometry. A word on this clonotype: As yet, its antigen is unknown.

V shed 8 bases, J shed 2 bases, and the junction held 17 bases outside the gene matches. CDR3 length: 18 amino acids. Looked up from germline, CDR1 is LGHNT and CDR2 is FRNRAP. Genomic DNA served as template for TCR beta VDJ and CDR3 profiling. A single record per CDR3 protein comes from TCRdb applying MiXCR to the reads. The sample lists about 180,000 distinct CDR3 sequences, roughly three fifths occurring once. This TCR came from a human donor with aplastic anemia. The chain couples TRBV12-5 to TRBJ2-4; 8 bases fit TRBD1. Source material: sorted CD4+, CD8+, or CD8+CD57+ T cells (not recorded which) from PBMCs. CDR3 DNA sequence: TGTGCTAGTAAGGCGGACAGGGAATGGATGGGAACCAAAAACATTCAGTACTTC. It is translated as CASKADREWMGTKNIQYF.